Listed below are T cell receptor beta chains from one sample, sequenced in a study of blood T cells in healthy people across ages. TCRdb reanalysed the 5' RACE reads using MiXCR and keeps one entry per CDR3 protein. The table has some 700,000 distinct CDR3 sequences, about 40% seen once. Material: blood. These receptors all come from a woman aged 55-70 years in good health. The CDR3 runs from the conserved cysteine through the conserved F or W. A D gene is named only where the DNA matches it firmly. A clone size is listed for some rows: how often the clone was seen (once, few, many), or a class if it is expanded.

v_gene	j_gene	abundance	d_gene	CDR3aa	CDR3nt
TRBV9	TRBJ2-7	.	TRBD2	CASSVRASGSPSEQYF	TGTGCCAGCAGCGTACGGGCTAGCGGGAGTCCTAGCGAGCAGTACTTC
TRBV20-1	TRBJ1-2	.	.	CSALSFSPEDYGYTF	TGCAGTGCTCTCTCTTTCAGCCCTGAGGATTATGGCTACACCTTC
TRBV5-6	TRBJ2-1	.	.	CVSSLGPDEQFF	TGTGTCAGCAGCTTGGGACCGGATGAGCAGTTCTTC
TRBV20-1	TRBJ2-3	many	TRBD2	CSADGLAGVDTQYF	TGCAGTGCCGACGGACTAGCGGGAGTTGATACGCAGTATTTT
TRBV3-1	TRBJ1-5	.	.	CASSQDIGFNQPQHF	TGTGCCAGCAGCCAAGATATAGGGTTCAATCAGCCCCAGCATTTT
TRBV7-9	TRBJ2-5	.	.	CASSLGYSLHQETQYF	TGTGCCAGCAGCTTAGGTTACAGCCTTCACCAAGAGACCCAGTACTTC
TRBV20-1	TRBJ2-2	.	.	CSASDINDAGELFF	TGCAGTGCCTCCGATATTAATGACGCCGGGGAGCTGTTTTTT
TRBV7-6	TRBJ2-2	.	TRBD2	CASSLRPRGRAGELFF	TGTGCCAGCAGCTTACGTCCACGCGGGAGAGCGGGGGAGCTGTTTTTT
TRBV7-2	TRBJ2-7	.	.	CASSTGRRLGYEQYF	TGTGCCAGCAGCACGGGCCGTAGGTTGGGCTACGAGCAGTACTTC
TRBV7-2	TRBJ1-6	few	.	CASRRQESSYNSPLHF	TGTGCCAGCAGGCGACAGGAGAGCTCCTATAATTCACCCCTCCACTTT
TRBV29-1	TRBJ2-5	many	.	CSVGPESTTQYF	TGCAGCGTTGGGCCGGAGTCAACGACCCAGTACTTC
TRBV7-2	TRBJ2-7	once	TRBD2	CASSLPTSGHNEQYF	TGTGCCAGCAGCTTACCCACTAGCGGGCACAATGAGCAGTACTTC
TRBV12-5	TRBJ2-3	.	TRBD1	CASGPGQGASDMQYF	TGTGCTAGTGGTCCGGGACAGGGGGCTTCAGATATGCAGTATTTT
TRBV7-6	TRBJ1-4	.	.	CASSLGGRYEKLFF	TGTGCCAGCAGCTTAGGGGGCAGATATGAAAAACTGTTTTTT
TRBV20-1	TRBJ2-7	few	TRBD2	CSARRGLAGTLGEQYF	TGCAGTGCTCGTAGGGGACTAGCGGGGACTCTCGGCGAGCAGTACTTC
TRBV11-2	TRBJ1-6	.	TRBD1	CASSLVGTGKRYNSPLHF	TGTGCCAGCAGCTTAGTAGGGACAGGGAAACGATATAATTCACCCCTCCACTTT
TRBV29-1	TRBJ2-6	many	TRBD1	CSVLDRSDSGANVLTF	TGCAGCGTTTTGGACAGGTCTGACTCTGGGGCCAACGTCCTGACTTTC
TRBV2	TRBJ2-7	.	.	CASRLEGALYEQYF	TGTGCCAGCAGGTTGGAGGGGGCCCTTTACGAGCAGTACTTC
TRBV6-2/TRBV6-3	TRBJ2-7	.	.	CASSPGGGPYYEQYF	TGTGCCAGCAGTCCCGGCGGGGGCCCCTACTACGAGCAGTACTTC
TRBV20-1	TRBJ2-5	.	.	CSATLGRAGFETQYF	TGCAGTGCTACCCTGGGGCGGGCAGGTTTCGAGACCCAGTACTTC
TRBV2	TRBJ2-1	.	TRBD2	CASSANSGGPFYEQFF	TGTGCCAGCAGTGCTAACAGCGGGGGTCCTTTCTACGAGCAGTTCTTC
TRBV27	TRBJ2-1	few	.	CASSFPGTSSYNEQFF	TGTGCCAGCAGTTTTCCTGGGACCAGCTCCTACAATGAGCAGTTCTTC
TRBV5-1	TRBJ2-3	.	.	CASSSLGLSTDTQYF	TGCGCCAGCAGCTCCCTCGGGTTGAGCACAGATACGCAGTATTTT
TRBV4-1	TRBJ2-4	.	TRBD2	CASSQEPSGGLWTENIQYF	TGCGCCAGCAGCCAAGAGCCTAGCGGGGGCCTCTGGACCGAAAACATTCAGTACTTC
TRBV12-3/TRBV12-4	TRBJ1-5	.	.	CASSFEGLATQPQHF	TGTGCCAGCAGTTTCGAGGGTCTAGCTACTCAGCCCCAGCATTTT
TRBV7-2	TRBJ2-5	once	.	CASSLMVVSQETQYF	TGTGCCAGCAGCTTAATGGTCGTCTCCCAAGAGACCCAGTACTTC
TRBV20-1	TRBJ2-5	.	TRBD2	CSVQKSGGGHKTQYF	TGCAGTGTCCAGAAGTCGGGCGGGGGGCACAAGACCCAGTACTTC
TRBV6-6	TRBJ2-3	many	.	CASSPRADTQYF	TGTGCCAGCAGCCCTCGGGCAGATACGCAGTATTTT
TRBV29-1	TRBJ2-5	many	TRBD1	CSVRNNRGRPQETQYF	TGCAGCGTCCGAAATAACAGGGGTCGACCTCAAGAGACCCAGTACTTC
TRBV24-1	TRBJ2-1	.	TRBD2	CATSDEGTNYNSYNEQFF	TGTGCCACCAGTGATGAAGGGACTAACTATAACTCCTACAATGAGCAGTTCTTC
TRBV18	TRBJ2-5	.	.	CASSATDTQETQYF	TGTGCCAGCTCGGCGACAGACACCCAAGAGACCCAGTACTTC
TRBV6-5	TRBJ1-2	few	.	CASSRYGNWGYTF	TGTGCCAGCAGCCGTTACGGAAACTGGGGCTACACCTTC
TRBV6-1	TRBJ2-7	.	.	CASSKPTVAYEQYF	TGTGCCAGCAGTAAACCGACGGTTGCCTACGAGCAGTACTTC
TRBV21-1	TRBJ1-2	few	.	CASSIRQRGNYGYTF	TGTGCCAGCAGCATTCGGCAACGGGGGAACTATGGCTACACCTTC
TRBV19	TRBJ1-4	.	.	CASTTGDGNNEKLFF	TGTGCCAGTACCACGGGGGACGGTAATAATGAAAAACTGTTTTTT
TRBV12-5	TRBJ1-5	few	TRBD1	CASGLSPGGGIGNQPQHF	TGTGCTAGTGGTTTAAGTCCAGGGGGGGGAATAGGGAATCAGCCCCAGCATTTT
TRBV7-2	TRBJ2-7	.	TRBD2	CASSAPGLAAYEQYF	TGTGCCAGCAGCGCGCCGGGACTAGCGGCCTACGAGCAGTACTTC
TRBV12-3/TRBV12-4	TRBJ2-3	many	.	CASCQSSTDTQYF	TGTGCCAGTTGCCAGAGTAGCACAGATACGCAGTATTTT
TRBV12-5	TRBJ2-7	.	.	CASGFGYYEQYF	TGTGCTAGTGGTTTCGGTTACTACGAGCAGTACTTC
TRBV6-1	TRBJ1-5	.	TRBD1	CASRAGGNNVRNQPQHF	TGTGCCAGCAGGGCAGGGGGCAATAATGTGAGGAATCAGCCCCAGCATTTT
TRBV10-1	TRBJ1-2	few	.	CASSEMRDYGYTF	TGCGCCAGCAGTGAGATGAGGGACTATGGCTACACCTTC
TRBV12-3/TRBV12-4	TRBJ1-1	.	.	CASSLGDRTKNMNTEAFF	TGTGCCAGCAGTTTAGGGGACCGGACAAAAAACATGAACACTGAAGCTTTCTTT
TRBV15	TRBJ1-2	.	.	CATSISAGNNYGYTF	TGTGCCACCAGCATAAGTGCCGGGAATAACTATGGCTACACCTTC
TRBV18	TRBJ2-1	.	.	CASSPIGGDHNEQFF	TGTGCCAGCTCACCGATCGGCGGTGACCACAATGAGCAGTTCTTC
TRBV12-5	TRBJ1-1	.	.	CASGLGGATEAFF	TGTGCTAGTGGTTTGGGGGGGGCCACTGAAGCTTTCTTT
TRBV12-3/TRBV12-4	TRBJ2-3	few	.	CASWKGGGGDTQYF	TGTGCCTCATGGAAGGGGGGGGGAGGGGATACGCAGTATTTT
TRBV5-1	TRBJ1-2	.	.	CASSLSRQSTGYTF	TGCGCCAGCAGCTTGAGTAGACAATCCACTGGCTACACCTTC
TRBV11-2	TRBJ2-1	once	.	CASSLGPGASYEQFF	TGTGCCAGCAGCTTAGGGCCGGGGGCCTCCTACGAGCAGTTCTTC
TRBV18	TRBJ2-5	.	.	CASSPRDPGTQYF	TGTGCCAGCTCACCAAGGGATCCGGGGACCCAGTACTTC
TRBV5-1	TRBJ2-5	few	TRBD2	CASSGWTSGPRNVQETQYF	TGCGCCAGCAGCGGTTGGACTAGCGGCCCTCGTAACGTCCAAGAGACCCAGTACTTC
TRBV7-6	TRBJ2-1	.	TRBD2	CASSLGPGGVNNEQFF	TGTGCCAGCAGCTTAGGTCCGGGGGGGGTTAACAATGAGCAGTTCTTC
TRBV20-1	TRBJ2-1	.	TRBD2	CSARGMTSGPRAPYNEQFF	TGCAGTGCTAGAGGGATGACTAGCGGGCCCCGTGCTCCCTACAATGAGCAGTTCTTC
TRBV7-3	TRBJ2-3	many	TRBD2	CASSLFSLAGDTSTDTQYF	TGTGCCAGCAGCTTATTCTCACTAGCGGGAGATACTAGCACAGATACGCAGTATTTT